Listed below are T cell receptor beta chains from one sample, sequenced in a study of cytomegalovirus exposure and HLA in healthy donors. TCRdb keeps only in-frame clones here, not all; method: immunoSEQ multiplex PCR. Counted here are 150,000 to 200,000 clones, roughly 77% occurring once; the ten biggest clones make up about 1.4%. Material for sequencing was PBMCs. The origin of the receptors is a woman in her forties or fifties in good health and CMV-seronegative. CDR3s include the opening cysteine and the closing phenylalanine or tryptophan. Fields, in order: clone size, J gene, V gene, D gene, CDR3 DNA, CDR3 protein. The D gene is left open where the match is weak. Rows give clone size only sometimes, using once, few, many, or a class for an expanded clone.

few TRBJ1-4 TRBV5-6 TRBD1 TGTGCCAGCAGCTTGGTCGGGACAGGGGGCGAAAAACTGTTTTTT CASSLVGTGGEKLFF
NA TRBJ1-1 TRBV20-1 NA TGCAGTGCTAGAGGGGGAGTAGAAGCTTTCTTT CSARGGVEAFF
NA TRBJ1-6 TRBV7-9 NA TGTGCCAGCAGCTCCACAGGGACTTCACCCCTCCACTTT CASSSTGTSPLHF
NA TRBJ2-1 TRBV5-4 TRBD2 TGTGCCAGCAGCTTGGCGCGCGGGGGGGTCGATGAGCAGTTCTTC CASSLARGGVDEQFF
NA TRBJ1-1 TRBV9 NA TGTGCCAGCAGCACTAACCCGAGCGCAGGGGTCGGGAACACTGAAGCTTTCTTT CASSTNPSAGVGNTEAFF
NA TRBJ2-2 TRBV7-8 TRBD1 TGTGCCAGCAGCTCACGGACAGGGGGGAACACCGGGGAGCTGTTTTTT CASSSRTGGNTGELFF
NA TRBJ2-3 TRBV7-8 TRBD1 TGTGCCAGCAGCGCCAACAGGGGGGATACGCAGTATTTT CASSANRGDTQYF
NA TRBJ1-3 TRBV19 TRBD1 TGTGCCAGTAGTTGGATGCGGGGGACAGGTGGAAACACCATATATTTT CASSWMRGTGGNTIYF
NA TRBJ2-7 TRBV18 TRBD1 TGTGCCAGCTCACCCGATAGGACAGGGTCTTACGAGCAGTACTTC CASSPDRTGSYEQYF
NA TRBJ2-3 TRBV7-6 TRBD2 TGTGCCAGCAGCTTAGCGTCGGCGAGGACTAGCGCCCGCACAGATACGCAGTATTTT CASSLASARTSARTDTQYF
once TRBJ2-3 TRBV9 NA TGTGCCAGCAGCGTGGGGGGAGCGGGCACAGATACGCAGTATTTT CASSVGGAGTDTQYF
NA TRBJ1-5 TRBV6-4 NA TGTGCCAGCAGTTTGTCAGGACAGAGCAATCAGCCCCAGCATTTT CASSLSGQSNQPQHF
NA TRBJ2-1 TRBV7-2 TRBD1 TGTGCCAGCAGCTTAGCGGGACAGGGGCATGAGCAGTTCTTC CASSLAGQGHEQFF
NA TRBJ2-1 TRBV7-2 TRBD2 TGTGCCAGCAGCTTAGGGCTAGCGGGGGGGGGATATGAGCAGTTCTTC CASSLGLAGGGYEQFF
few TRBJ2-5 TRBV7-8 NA TGTGCCAGCAGCAAGTCAGGGAGGGGGGAGACCCAGTACTTC CASSKSGRGETQYF
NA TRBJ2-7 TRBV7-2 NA TGTGCCAGCAGCTTTTCCGGCTACGAGCAGTACTTC CASSFSGYEQYF
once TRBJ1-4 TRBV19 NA TGTGCCAGTAGTATAGAAGGTAGGCACAGGGCAACTAATGAAAAACTGTTTTTT CASSIEGRHRATNEKLFF
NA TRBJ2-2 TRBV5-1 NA TGCGCCAGCAGCTTGGGAACGGGGAAGTCCACCGGGGAGCTGTTTTTT CASSLGTGKSTGELFF
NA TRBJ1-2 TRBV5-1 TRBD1 TGCGCCAGTACGGAGGGGGCGAGCTATGGCTACACCTTC CASTEGASYGYTF
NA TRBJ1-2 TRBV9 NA TGTGCCAGCAGCGCGGGGGACGGCCACTATGGCTACACCTTC CASSAGDGHYGYTF
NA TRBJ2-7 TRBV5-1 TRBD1 TGCGCCAGCAGCTTAGGCGGGACAGGGGCCTACGAGCAGTACTTC CASSLGGTGAYEQYF
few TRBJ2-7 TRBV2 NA TGTGCCAGCAGTGAAACCCAGGCTTACTACTTC CASSETQAYYF
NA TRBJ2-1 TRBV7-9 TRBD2 TGTGCCAGCAGCTTAGGGGGCGGGGGGTCGGATGAGCAGTTCTTC CASSLGGGGSDEQFF
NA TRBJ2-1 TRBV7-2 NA TGTGCCAGCAGCTTTCGGGGGAAACTAGGAAAGCAGTTCTTC CASSFRGKLGKQFF
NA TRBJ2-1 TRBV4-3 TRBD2 TGCGCCAGCAGCCAAGATGGGACTAGCGGAGGTCGGAATGAGCAGTTCTTC CASSQDGTSGGRNEQFF
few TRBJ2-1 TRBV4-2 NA TGTGCCAGCAGCCAAGACTGGAGTGAGCAGTTCTTC CASSQDWSEQFF
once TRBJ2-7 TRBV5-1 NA TGCGCCAGCAGCTTGAGGACAGGGTTGGCGGGAGGGGACCACGAGCAGTACTTC CASSLRTGLAGGDHEQYF
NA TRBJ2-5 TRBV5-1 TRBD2 TGCGCCAGCAGCCCTAGACTAGCGGGACCACAAGAGACCCAGTACTTC CASSPRLAGPQETQYF
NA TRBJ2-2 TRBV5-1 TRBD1 TGCGCCAGCAGCTTAAAGACAGGGTTTAACACCGGGGAGCTGTTTTTT CASSLKTGFNTGELFF
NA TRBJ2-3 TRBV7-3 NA TGTGCCAGCAGCGATGGGCTAGCGTACACAGATACGCAGTATTTT CASSDGLAYTDTQYF
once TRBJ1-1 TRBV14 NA TGTGCCAGCAGCCAAGAGACAGGTAACACTGAAGCTTTCTTT CASSQETGNTEAFF
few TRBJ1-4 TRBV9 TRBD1 TGTGCCAGCAGCGTACTTCCCGGGACAGGAGTCGAAAAACTGTTTTTT CASSVLPGTGVEKLFF
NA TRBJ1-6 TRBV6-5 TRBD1 TGTGCCAGCAGTCGACAGGGGAATTCACCCCTCCACTTT CASSRQGNSPLHF
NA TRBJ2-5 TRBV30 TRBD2 TGTGCCTGGAGTGTAATGGGACTAGCGGGAGAGACCCAGTACTTC CAWSVMGLAGETQYF
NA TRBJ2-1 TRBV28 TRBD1 TGTGCCAGCAGTCTTGCCCCACAGGGGGCAAACGAGCAGTTCTTC CASSLAPQGANEQFF
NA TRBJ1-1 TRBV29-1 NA TGCAGCGTTGAAGTGGGCCGAAACACTGAAGCTTTCTTT CSVEVGRNTEAFF
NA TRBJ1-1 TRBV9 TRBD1 TGTGCCAGCAGCCGGTATGGGGGGGACAGGGTCACTGAAGCTTTCTTT CASSRYGGDRVTEAFF
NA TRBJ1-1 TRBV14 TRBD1 TGTGCCAGCAGCCCCCGGACAGGAATGAACACTGAAGCTTTCTTT CASSPRTGMNTEAFF
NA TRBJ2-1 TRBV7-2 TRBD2 TGTGCCAGCAGCCCGAGGTGGTGGCGGGAGAACAATGAGCAGTTCTTC CASSPRWWRENNEQFF
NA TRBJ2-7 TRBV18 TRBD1 TGTGCCAGCTCCCATTGGGGGGACAGGGAGTACGAGCAGTACTTC CASSHWGDREYEQYF
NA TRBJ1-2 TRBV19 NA TGTGCCAGTAGTACAATTGACAAGGCGGGAGGCTACACCTTC CASSTIDKAGGYTF
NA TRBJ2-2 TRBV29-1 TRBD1 TGCAGCGTGAGGACAGGGGGGCTGAACACCGGGGAGCTGTTTTTT CSVRTGGLNTGELFF
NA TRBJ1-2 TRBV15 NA TGTGCCACCAGCAGACCAACAACAGGGCTGAACTATGGCTACACCTTC CATSRPTTGLNYGYTF
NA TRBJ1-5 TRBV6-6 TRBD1 TGTGCCAGCAGAGAAGGACAGGGGAACGGGCAGCCCCAGCATTTT CASREGQGNGQPQHF